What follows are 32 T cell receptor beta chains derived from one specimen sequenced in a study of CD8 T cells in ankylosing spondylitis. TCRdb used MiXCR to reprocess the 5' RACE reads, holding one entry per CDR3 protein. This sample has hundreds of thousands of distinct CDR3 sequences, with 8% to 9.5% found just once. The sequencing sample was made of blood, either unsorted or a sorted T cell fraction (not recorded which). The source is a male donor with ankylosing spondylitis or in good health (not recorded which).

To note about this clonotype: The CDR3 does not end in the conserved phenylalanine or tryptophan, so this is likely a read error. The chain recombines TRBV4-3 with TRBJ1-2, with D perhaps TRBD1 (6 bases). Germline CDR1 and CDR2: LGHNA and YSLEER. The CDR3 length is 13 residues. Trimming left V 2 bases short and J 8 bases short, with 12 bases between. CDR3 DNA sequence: TGCGCCAGCAGCCAACTCCAGGGGCGCGGCTACACCTAC. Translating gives CASSQLQGRGYTY.

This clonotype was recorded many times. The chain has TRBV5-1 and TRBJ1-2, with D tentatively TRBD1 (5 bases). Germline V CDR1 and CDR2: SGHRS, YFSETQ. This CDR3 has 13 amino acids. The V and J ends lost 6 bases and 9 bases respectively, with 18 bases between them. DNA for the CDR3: TGCGCCAGCACCCGCGGGGGAAGTGATAGCTACACCTTC. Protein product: CASTRGGSDSYTF.

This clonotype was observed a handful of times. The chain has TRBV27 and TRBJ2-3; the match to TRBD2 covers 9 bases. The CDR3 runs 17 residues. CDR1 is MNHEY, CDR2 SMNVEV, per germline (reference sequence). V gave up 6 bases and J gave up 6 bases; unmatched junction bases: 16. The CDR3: CASRPLSASGAGDTQYF. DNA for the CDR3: TGTGCCAGCAGGCCCCTGTCAGCTAGCGGGGCTGGGGATACGCAGTATTTT.

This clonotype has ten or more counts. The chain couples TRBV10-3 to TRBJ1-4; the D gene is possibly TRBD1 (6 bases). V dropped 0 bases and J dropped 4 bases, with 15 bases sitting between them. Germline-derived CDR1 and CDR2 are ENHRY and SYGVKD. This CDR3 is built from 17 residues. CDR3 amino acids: CAISESDPGAVNEKLFF. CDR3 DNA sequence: TGTGCCATCAGTGAGTCAGATCCAGGGGCGGTTAATGAAAAACTGTTTTTT.

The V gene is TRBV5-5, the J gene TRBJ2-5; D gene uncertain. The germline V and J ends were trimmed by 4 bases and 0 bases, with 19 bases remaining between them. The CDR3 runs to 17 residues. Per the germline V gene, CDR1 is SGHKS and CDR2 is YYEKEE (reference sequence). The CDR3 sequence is CASSPRVTPLYQETQYF. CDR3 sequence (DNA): TGTGCCAGCAGCCCACGGGTCACACCCCTGTACCAAGAGACCCAGTACTTC.

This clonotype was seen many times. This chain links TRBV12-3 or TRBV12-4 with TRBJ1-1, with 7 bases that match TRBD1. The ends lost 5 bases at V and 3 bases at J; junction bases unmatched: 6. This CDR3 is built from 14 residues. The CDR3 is CASSVTGSDTEAFF. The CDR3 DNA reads TGTGCCAGCAGTGTGACAGGGTCGGACACTGAAGCTTTCTTT.

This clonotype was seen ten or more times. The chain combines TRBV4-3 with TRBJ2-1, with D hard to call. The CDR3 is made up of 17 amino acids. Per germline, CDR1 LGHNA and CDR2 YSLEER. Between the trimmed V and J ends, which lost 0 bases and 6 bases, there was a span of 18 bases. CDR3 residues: CASSQDWSYSTFNEQFF. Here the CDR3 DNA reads TGCGCCAGCAGCCAAGATTGGAGCTACTCCACTTTCAATGAGCAGTTCTTC.

The CDR3 DNA reads TGCAGTGGGACAGCGACCGCTAAATTGGCCGAGACGCAGTATTTT. This translates into CSGTATAKLAETQYF. The J gene is TRBJ2-3, the V gene TRBV20-1, with D possibly matching TRBD1 (6 bases). Germline CDR1 reads DFQATT; CDR2 reads SNEGSKA (reference sequence). This CDR3 is built from 15 residues. V was cut by 7 bases and J by 9 bases, with 26 bases left in between.

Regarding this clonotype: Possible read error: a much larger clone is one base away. This chain's CDR3 is CASRPAGASADTQYF. Written as DNA, the CDR3 is TGTGCCAGCAGACCAGCGGGCGCTAGCGCAGATACGCAGTATTTT. The chain employs TRBV12-3 or TRBV12-4 and TRBJ2-3; D perhaps matches TRBD2 (6 bases). V was trimmed by 6 bases and J by 4 bases, leaving 17 bases between them. The CDR3 length is 15 residues.

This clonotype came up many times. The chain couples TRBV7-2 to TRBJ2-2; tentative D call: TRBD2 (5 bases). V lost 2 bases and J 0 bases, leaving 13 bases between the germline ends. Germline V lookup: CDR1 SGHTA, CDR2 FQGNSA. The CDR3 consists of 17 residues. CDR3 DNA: TGTGCCAGCAGCTTAAGGCCGGGGAAAACGAACACCGGGGAGCTGTTTTTT. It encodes CASSLRPGKTNTGELFF.

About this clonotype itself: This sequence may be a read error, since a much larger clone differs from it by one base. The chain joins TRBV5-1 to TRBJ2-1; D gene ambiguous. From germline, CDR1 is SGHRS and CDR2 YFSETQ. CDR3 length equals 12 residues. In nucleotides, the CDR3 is TGCGCCAGCAGCCCCCGCCTGGAAGAGCAGCTCTTC. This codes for CASSPRLEEQLF.

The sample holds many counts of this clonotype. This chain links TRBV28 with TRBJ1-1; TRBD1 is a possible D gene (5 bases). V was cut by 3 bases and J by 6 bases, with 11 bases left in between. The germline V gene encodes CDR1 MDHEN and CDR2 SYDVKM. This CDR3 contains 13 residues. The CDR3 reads CASSLTAHPEAFF. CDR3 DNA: TGTGCCAGCAGTTTGACAGCCCACCCTGAAGCTTTCTTT. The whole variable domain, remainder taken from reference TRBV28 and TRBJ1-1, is DVKVTQSSRYLVKRTGEKVFLECVQDMDHENMFWYRQDPGLGLRLIYFSYDVKMKEKGDIPEGYSVSREKKERFSLILESASTNQTSMYLCASSLTAHPEAFFGQGTRLTVV.

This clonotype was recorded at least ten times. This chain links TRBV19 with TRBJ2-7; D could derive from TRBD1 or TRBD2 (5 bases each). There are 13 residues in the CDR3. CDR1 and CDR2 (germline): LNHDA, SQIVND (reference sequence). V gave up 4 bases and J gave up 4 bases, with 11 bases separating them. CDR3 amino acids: CASSTGRAYEQYF. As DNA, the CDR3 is TGTGCCAGTAGTACGGGACGGGCTTACGAGCAGTACTTC.

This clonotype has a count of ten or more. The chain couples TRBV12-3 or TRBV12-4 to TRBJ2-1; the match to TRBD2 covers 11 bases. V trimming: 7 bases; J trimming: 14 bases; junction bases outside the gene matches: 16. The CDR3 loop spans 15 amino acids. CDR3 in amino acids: CASMERRLAGPTKFF. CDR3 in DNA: TGTGCCAGCATGGAACGAAGACTAGCGGGACCGACTAAGTTCTTC.

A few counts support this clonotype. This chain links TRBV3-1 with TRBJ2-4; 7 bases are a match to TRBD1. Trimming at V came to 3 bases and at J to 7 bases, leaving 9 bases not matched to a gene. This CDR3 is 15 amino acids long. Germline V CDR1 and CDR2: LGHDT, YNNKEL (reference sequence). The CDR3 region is CASSQTGREVNIQYF. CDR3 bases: TGTGCCAGCAGCCAGACAGGGCGAGAGGTGAACATTCAGTACTTC.

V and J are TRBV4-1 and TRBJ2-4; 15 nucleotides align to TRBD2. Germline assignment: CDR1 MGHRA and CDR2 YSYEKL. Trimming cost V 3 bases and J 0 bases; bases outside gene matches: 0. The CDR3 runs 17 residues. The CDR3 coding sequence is TGCGCCAGCAGCCAGGGACTAGCGGGGGGAGCCAAAAACATTCAGTACTTC. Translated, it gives CASSQGLAGGAKNIQYF.

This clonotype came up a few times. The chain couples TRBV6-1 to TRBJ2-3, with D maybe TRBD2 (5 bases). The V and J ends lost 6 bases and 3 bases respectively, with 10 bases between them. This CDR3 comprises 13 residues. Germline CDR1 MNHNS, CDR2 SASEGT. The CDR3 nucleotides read TGTGCCAGCAGGAAGAGGGTTACAGATACGCAGTATTTT. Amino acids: CASRKRVTDTQYF.

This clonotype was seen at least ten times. The CDR3 coding sequence is TGTGCCTGGAGTGGGGGCAGCTTTATGAACACTGAAGCTTTCTTT. Its protein is CAWSGGSFMNTEAFF. The chain couples TRBV30 to TRBJ1-1; a possible D gene is TRBD1 (5 bases). Trimming stripped 1 base from V and 0 bases from J, with 12 bases between. Germline V gene lookup returns CDR1 GTSNPN and CDR2 SVGIG (reference sequence). The CDR3 is 15 residues long.

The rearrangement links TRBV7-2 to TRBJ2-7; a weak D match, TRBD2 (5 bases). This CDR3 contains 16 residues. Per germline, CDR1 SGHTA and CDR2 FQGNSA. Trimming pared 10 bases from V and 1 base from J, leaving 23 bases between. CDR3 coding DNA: TGTGCCACCTCGATGGTTTCGGGGTCCCTTTCCTACGAGCAGTACTTC. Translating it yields CATSMVSGSLSYEQYF.

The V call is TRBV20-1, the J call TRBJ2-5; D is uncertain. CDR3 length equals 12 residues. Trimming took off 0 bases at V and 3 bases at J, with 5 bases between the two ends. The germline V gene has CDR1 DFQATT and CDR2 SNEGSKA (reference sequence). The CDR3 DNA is TGCAGTGCTAGAGACGCTGAAGAGACCCAGTACTTC. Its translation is CSARDAEETQYF.

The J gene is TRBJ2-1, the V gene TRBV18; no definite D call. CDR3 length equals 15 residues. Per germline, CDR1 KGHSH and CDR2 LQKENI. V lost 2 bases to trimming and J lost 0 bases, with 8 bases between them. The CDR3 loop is CASSPVVPSYNEQFF. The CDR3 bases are TGTGCCAGCTCACCAGTGGTGCCCTCCTACAATGAGCAGTTCTTC. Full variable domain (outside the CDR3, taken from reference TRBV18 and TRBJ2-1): NAGVMQNPRHLVRRRGQEARLRCSPMKGHSHVYWYRQLPEEGLKFMVYLQKENIIDESGMPKERFSAEFPKEGPSILRIQQVVRGDSAAYFCASSPVVPSYNEQFFGPGTRLTVL.

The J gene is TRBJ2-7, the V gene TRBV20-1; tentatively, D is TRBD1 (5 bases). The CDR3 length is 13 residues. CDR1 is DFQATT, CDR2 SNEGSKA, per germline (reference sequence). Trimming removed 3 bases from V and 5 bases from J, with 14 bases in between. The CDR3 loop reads CSASGQGKDEQYF. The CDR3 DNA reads TGCAGTGCTAGTGGTCAGGGTAAGGACGAGCAGTACTTC.

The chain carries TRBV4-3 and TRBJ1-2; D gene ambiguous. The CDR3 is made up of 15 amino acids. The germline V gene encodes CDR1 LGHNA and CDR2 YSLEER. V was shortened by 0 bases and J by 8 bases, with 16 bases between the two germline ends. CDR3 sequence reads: CASSQDSFPVDGYTF. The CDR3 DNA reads TGCGCCAGCAGCCAAGATAGTTTCCCTGTAGACGGCTACACCTTC.

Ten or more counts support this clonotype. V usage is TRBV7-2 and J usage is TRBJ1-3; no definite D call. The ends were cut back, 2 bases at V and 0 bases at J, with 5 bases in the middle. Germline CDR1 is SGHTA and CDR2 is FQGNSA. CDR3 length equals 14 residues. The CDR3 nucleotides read TGTGCCAGCAGCTTATCCAGCTCTGGAAACACCATATATTTT. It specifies CASSLSSSGNTIYF.

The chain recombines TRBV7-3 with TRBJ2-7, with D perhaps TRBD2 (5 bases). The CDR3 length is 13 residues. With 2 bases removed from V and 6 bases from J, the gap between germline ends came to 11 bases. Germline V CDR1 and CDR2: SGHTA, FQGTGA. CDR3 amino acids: CASSLFARGEQYF. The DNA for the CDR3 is TGTGCCAGCAGCTTATTTGCTCGGGGCGAGCAGTACTTC.

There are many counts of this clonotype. CDR3: CASSLTSGRSYNEQFF. The CDR3 DNA is TGCGCCAGCAGTCTGACTAGCGGGAGATCCTACAATGAGCAGTTCTTC. V is TRBV23-1 and J is TRBJ2-1, with 12 bases matching TRBD2. TRBV23-1 is reported as an ORF; its role is uncertain. The CDR3 loop spans 16 amino acids. Unmatched junction bases numbered 2, after V lost 4 bases and J lost 1 base.

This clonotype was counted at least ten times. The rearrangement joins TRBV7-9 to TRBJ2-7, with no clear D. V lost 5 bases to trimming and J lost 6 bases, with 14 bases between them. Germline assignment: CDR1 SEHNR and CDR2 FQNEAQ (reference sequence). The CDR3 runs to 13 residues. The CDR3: CASSLRSDTEQYF. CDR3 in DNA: TGTGCCAGCAGCCTCCGGAGCGACACCGAGCAGTACTTC.

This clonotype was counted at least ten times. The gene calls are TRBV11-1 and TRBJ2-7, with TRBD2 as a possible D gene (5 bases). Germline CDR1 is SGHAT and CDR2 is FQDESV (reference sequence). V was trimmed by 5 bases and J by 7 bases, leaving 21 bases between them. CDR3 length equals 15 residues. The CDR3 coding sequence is TGTGCCAGCAGCGCTTCCCGGACTGGAACGGGTGAGCAGTACTTC. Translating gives CASSASRTGTGEQYF.

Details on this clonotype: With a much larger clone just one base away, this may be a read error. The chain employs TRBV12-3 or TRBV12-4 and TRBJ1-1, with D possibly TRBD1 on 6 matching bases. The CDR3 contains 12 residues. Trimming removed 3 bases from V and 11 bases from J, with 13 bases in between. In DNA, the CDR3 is TGTGCCAGCAGTTTTTCTAGGGGGGGGGCTTTCTTT. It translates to CASSFSRGGAFF.

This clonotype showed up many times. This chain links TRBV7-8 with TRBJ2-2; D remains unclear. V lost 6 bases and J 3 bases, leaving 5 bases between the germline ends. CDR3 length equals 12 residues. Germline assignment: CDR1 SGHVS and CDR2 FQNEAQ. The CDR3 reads CASSLHTGELFF. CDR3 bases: TGTGCCAGCAGTCTCCACACCGGGGAGCTGTTTTTT.

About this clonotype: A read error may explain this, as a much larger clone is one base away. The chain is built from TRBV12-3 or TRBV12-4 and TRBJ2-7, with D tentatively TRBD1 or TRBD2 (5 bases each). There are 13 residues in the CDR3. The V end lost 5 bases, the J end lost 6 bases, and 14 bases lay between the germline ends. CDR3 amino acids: CASSMDGTSEQYF. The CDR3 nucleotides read TGTGCCAGCAGTATGGACGGGACCTCCGAGCAGTACTTC.

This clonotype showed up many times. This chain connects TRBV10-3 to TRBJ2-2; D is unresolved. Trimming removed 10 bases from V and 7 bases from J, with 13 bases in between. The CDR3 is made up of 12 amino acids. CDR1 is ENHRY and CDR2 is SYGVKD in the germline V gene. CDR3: CATVKLDGELFF. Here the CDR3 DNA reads TGTGCCACCGTTAAGCTGGACGGGGAGCTGTTTTTT.